In this sample, the clone carrying this T cell receptor (beta chain) turned up a few times. Time point specified: patch test 2, 6 weeks after DPC sensitization. As for treatment: therapeutic diphenylcyclopropenone sensitization with weekly scalp DPC. TCRdb re-called the RACE reads through MiXCR, storing one row per CDR3 protein. Of around 69,000 distinct CDR3 sequences in the sample, 8.5% were seen once. These data originate in a study of human T cells and chemical hapten exposure. As for the study in general: All through the approximately 24-week study, the scalp of each patient received diphenylcyclopropenone doses weekly.

Germline V lookup: CDR1 DFQATT, CDR2 SNEGSKA (reference sequence). The CDR3 has 16 residues. J was trimmed by 3 bases and V by 5 bases; bases with no gene match: 13. The chain is built from TRBV20-1 and TRBJ2-3; 8 bases line up with TRBD2. This material consisted of whole blood, taken in connection with sensitization to the hapten diphenylcyclopropenone (DPC). The TCR originated in a woman aged 50 to 60 with alopecia areata. Some clones in this sample may be carry-over from other donors' samples. This CDR3 is CSARKHSGVVTDTQYF. DNA of the CDR3: TGCAGTGCTCGGAAACATAGCGGGGTAGTAACAGATACGCAGTATTTT.